A selection of T cell receptor beta chains follows, all from one sample in a study of blood T cell repertoires in COVID-19. Method: immunoSEQ multiplex PCR; TCRdb's copy keeps in-frame clones and lacks some. The data show 400,000 to 500,000 clones, roughly 88% seen once. Sequencing was carried out using peripheral blood. The receptors here all came from a woman in her twenties or thirties with active or convalescent COVID-19. Each CDR3 is given with its conserved first and last residue. D genes are given only for firm matches. Part of the rows lack a size; the others show once, few, many or a class for expanded clones.

J gene	V gene	D gene	clone size	CDR3 DNA	CDR3 protein
TRBJ1-5	TRBV5-1	NA	NA	TGCGCCAGCAGCACAGATAGCAATCAGCCCCAGCATTTT	CASSTDSNQPQHF
TRBJ2-1	TRBV18	NA	NA	TGTGCCAGCTCACCACCGTTTGGTTCTTCTCGGACAGAGACCAACAATGAGCAGTTCTTC	CASSPPFGSSRTETNNEQFF
TRBJ1-5	TRBV7-2	NA	NA	TGTGCCAGCAGCTTATCGCTAGATCAGCCCCAGCATTTT	CASSLSLDQPQHF
TRBJ1-1	TRBV5-1	NA	NA	TGCGCCAGCAGCTTACTGGGGGCGGAGACTGAAGCTTTCTTT	CASSLLGAETEAFF
TRBJ1-1	TRBV7-6	NA	NA	TGTGCCAGCAGCTTAGGGGGGGGCACCTATGAAGCTTTCTTT	CASSLGGGTYEAFF
TRBJ1-2	TRBV18	NA	NA	TGTGCCAGCTCACCCCCCTTGGGGGCGAACTATGGCTACACCTTC	CASSPPLGANYGYTF
TRBJ2-7	TRBV7-9	NA	NA	TGTGCCAGCAGCTGGAGCTACGAGCAGTACTTC	CASSWSYEQYF
TRBJ2-3	TRBV13	NA	NA	TGTGCCAGCATTTGGACTGGGGGCACAGATACGCAGTATTTT	CASIWTGGTDTQYF
TRBJ1-4	TRBV29-1	NA	few	TGCAGCGCTGCAGGTAATATGGTTGAAAAACTGTTTTTT	CSAAGNMVEKLFF
TRBJ1-2	TRBV5-1	TRBD1	NA	TGCGCCAGCAGCTTCGGGACAGGGGAGGAATTCGGTTATGGCTACACCTTC	CASSFGTGEEFGYGYTF
TRBJ1-2	TRBV10-1	NA	NA	TGCGCCAGCAGCCAGACAGAAGAATTCTATGGCTACACCTTC	CASSQTEEFYGYTF
TRBJ2-3	TRBV11-2	NA	NA	TGTGCCAGCAGCTTAACGAAGGGGCAAATAGATACGCAGTATTTT	CASSLTKGQIDTQYF
TRBJ2-7	TRBV5-5	TRBD1	NA	TGTGCCAGCAGCTTGGGACAGGGGCTAAGAAGATACGAGCAGTACTTC	CASSLGQGLRRYEQYF
TRBJ2-2	TRBV9	TRBD1	few	TGTGCCAGCAGCGTAGCCACAGGGGGCTCATGGGGGACCGGGGAGCTGTTTTTT	CASSVATGGSWGTGELFF
TRBJ1-5	TRBV4-1	NA	NA	TGCGCCAGCAGCCAAGATCCCCAGATCAATCAGCCCCAGCATTTT	CASSQDPQINQPQHF
TRBJ2-2	TRBV5-8	NA	NA	TGTGCCATATGGGCAGGGGCCACCGGGGAGCTGTTTTTT	CAIWAGATGELFF
TRBJ1-1	TRBV5-6	NA	NA	TGTGCCAGCAGCTTGGCCAGGGCCGTTGGAGCTTTCTTT	CASSLARAVGAFF
TRBJ1-3	TRBV7-2	NA	NA	TGTGCCAGCAGCTCCGAACGGGTTTGGGGAAACACCATATATTTT	CASSSERVWGNTIYF
TRBJ1-5	TRBV19	TRBD1	NA	TGTGCCAGCCTAGGCCGGGACAGATATAGCAATCAGCCCCAGCATTTT	CASLGRDRYSNQPQHF
TRBJ2-5	TRBV3-1/TRBV3-2	NA	NA	TGTGCCAGCAGCCAATGGGCTAGCGTAATCCAAGAGACCCAGTACTTC	CASSQWASVIQETQYF
TRBJ2-7	TRBV9	NA	NA	TGTGCCAGCGGAGGGGCCGTGGTAGGGGAGCAGTACTTC	CASGGAVVGEQYF
TRBJ1-6	TRBV6-5	NA	few	TGTGCCAGCAGGGTAGGACAGACCCCCCTCCACTTT	CASRVGQTPLHF
TRBJ1-2	TRBV29-1	NA	NA	TGCAGCGGGACAGATCCTAACTATGGCTACACCTTC	CSGTDPNYGYTF
TRBJ2-6	TRBV19	TRBD2	NA	TGTGCCAGTACCACGGCGGGGGTCGGTGGGGCCAACGTCCTGACTTTC	CASTTAGVGGANVLTF
TRBJ2-7	TRBV3-1/TRBV3-2	NA	NA	TGTGCCAGCAGCCAAGGTGGGGGGACGTCCTACGAGCAGTACTTC	CASSQGGGTSYEQYF
TRBJ1-1	TRBV18	NA	NA	TGTGCCAGCTCACCGGCACAGGGATACACTGAAGCTTTCTTT	CASSPAQGYTEAFF
TRBJ1-5	TRBV3-1/TRBV3-2	NA	NA	TGTGCCAGCAGCCAAGATACAGTCCCTCAGCCCCAGCATTTT	CASSQDTVPQPQHF
TRBJ2-2	TRBV1	NA	NA	TGCACCAGCAGCCAAGTACTCGGACTAGCGGGGCGAAATCCCCCGTCGGAGCTGTTTTTT	CTSSQVLGLAGRNPPSELFF
TRBJ2-5	TRBV18	TRBD2	NA	TGTGCCAGCTCACCTCAGCGGGGGGGCATTGCGGAGACCCAGTACTTC	CASSPQRGGIAETQYF
TRBJ1-5	TRBV19	NA	NA	TGTGCCAGTAGTATAGGAACAGGATCAAATCGGCCCCAGCATTTT	CASSIGTGSNRPQHF
TRBJ1-2	TRBV15	NA	NA	TGTGCCACCAGCAGCTCAGGGCAGCTTGGCTACACCTTC	CATSSSGQLGYTF
TRBJ2-1	TRBV6-5	NA	few	TGTGCCAGCATTCCAGACAGGCCTCTAGGTAATGAGCAGTTCTTC	CASIPDRPLGNEQFF
TRBJ2-3	TRBV7-2	TRBD2	once	TGTGCCAGCAGCTTATTTGCGGCGGGGGGGCAGTCAGATACGCAGTATTTT	CASSLFAAGGQSDTQYF
TRBJ1-2	TRBV5-4	NA	NA	TGTGCCAGCAGCCCGGGGGGCACCGGCTACACCTTC	CASSPGGTGYTF
TRBJ1-2	TRBV19	NA	NA	TGTGCCAGTAGCAACGGACAGCTGTATGGCTACACCTTC	CASSNGQLYGYTF
TRBJ1-5	TRBV30	TRBD1	NA	TGTGCCTGGAGTGTCGGACAGGTTAGCAATCAGCCCCAGCATTTT	CAWSVGQVSNQPQHF
TRBJ2-7	TRBV4-1	NA	NA	TGCGCCAGCAGCCAAGAACTTGAAATGTACTCCTACGAGCAGTACTTC	CASSQELEMYSYEQYF
TRBJ1-5	TRBV7-7	NA	NA	TGTGCCAGCAGCGGGAGGTGGGAGCAGCCCCAGCATTTT	CASSGRWEQPQHF
TRBJ2-1	TRBV11-2	NA	NA	TGTGCCAGCAGCTTAGACAGGGCCCATGAGCAGTTCTTC	CASSLDRAHEQFF
TRBJ1-2	TRBV5-1	TRBD1	NA	TGCGCCAGCAGCTCGATGGACAGGGCTAACTATGGCTACACCTTC	CASSSMDRANYGYTF
TRBJ2-1	TRBV5-1	NA	NA	TGCGCCAGCAGCTCGTATTGGGCTGTGGAAGAGGGTGAGCAGTTCTTC	CASSSYWAVEEGEQFF
TRBJ1-1	TRBV5-1	TRBD1	NA	TGCGCCAGCAGCTTGACAGGGGCGAACACTGAAGCTTTCTTT	CASSLTGANTEAFF
TRBJ2-3	TRBV5-1	NA	once	TGCGCCAGCAGCTTGGTAGGCACAGTAGATACGCAGTATTTT	CASSLVGTVDTQYF
TRBJ1-1	TRBV7-8	NA	NA	TGTGCCAGCAGCTTACCCGGTGGGGGCTGGACTGAAGCTTTCTTT	CASSLPGGGWTEAFF
TRBJ2-1	TRBV3-1/TRBV3-2	TRBD2	NA	TGTGCCAGCAGCCAAGGATCCGGCGGGGGGCGAGGTGGGTTCTTC	CASSQGSGGGRGGFF
TRBJ1-2	TRBV15	NA	NA	TGTGCCACCAGCAGAGATAGAAACTATGGCTACACCTTC	CATSRDRNYGYTF
TRBJ2-5	TRBV18	NA	NA	TGTGCCAGCAACGGTCGGAGCAGCCAAGAGACCCAGTACTTC	CASNGRSSQETQYF
TRBJ1-4	TRBV5-6	TRBD1	once	TGTGCCAGCAGCTTGTTTGACAGGGGGGGCGAAAAACTGTTTTTT	CASSLFDRGGEKLFF
TRBJ1-5	TRBV27	TRBD1	once	TGTGCCAGCAGACGGGCAGGGGGCGCGCGTCAGCCCCAGCATTTT	CASRRAGGARQPQHF
TRBJ1-1	TRBV25-1	NA	once	TGTGCCAGCAAGAGGCGGGGGGGTTTCACTGAAGCTTTCTTT	CASKRRGGFTEAFF
TRBJ1-2	TRBV5-6	NA	NA	TGTGCCAGCAGCCCAGGGGCCAACTATGGCTACACCTTC	CASSPGANYGYTF
TRBJ2-3	TRBV5-1	TRBD2	few	TGCGCCAGCAGTTCTCTAGCGGGAGGGCCAGATACGCAGTATTTT	CASSSLAGGPDTQYF
TRBJ2-1	TRBV6-5	TRBD2	NA	TGTGCCAGCAGCTTGACTAGCGGAGTCTACAATGAGCAGTTCTTC	CASSLTSGVYNEQFF
TRBJ2-1	TRBV5-5	NA	NA	TGTGCCAGCAGCTTGGTATCTTTGGTGGTAGGAGAGGAGCAGTTCTTC	CASSLVSLVVGEEQFF